The clone carrying this T cell receptor beta chain was observed a single time. Patients in the study were battling locally advanced or metastatic urothelial carcinoma. Each patient supplied 1 to 8 pretreatment and on-treatment samples. The table came from immunoSEQ multiplex PCR; TCRdb's copy has only in-frame clones and leaves some out. The data hold approximately 100,000 clones, with under 85% observed a single time. These data are taken from a study of PD-L1 blockade in urothelial cancer. Study in general: Males with urothelial cancer arising in the bladder constituted most of the roughly 30 patients. Specimens of blood held a median count of about 150,000 T cells.

V was pared by 5 bases and J by 1 base, with 10 bases of the junction left unmatched. CDR1 and CDR2 (germline): SGHRS, YFSETQ. The CDR3 loop spans 17 amino acids. Sequencing used PBMCs, obtained around atezolizumab (anti-PD-L1) treatment. This clonotype was obtained from a man aged 45-65 years with urothelial cancer. The chain employs TRBV5-1 and TRBJ2-2; 8 bases map to TRBD1. CDR3 loop: CASRGNPGQENTGELFF. CDR3 DNA: TGCGCCAGCAGGGGAAATCCGGGACAGGAGAACACCGGGGAGCTGTTTTTT.